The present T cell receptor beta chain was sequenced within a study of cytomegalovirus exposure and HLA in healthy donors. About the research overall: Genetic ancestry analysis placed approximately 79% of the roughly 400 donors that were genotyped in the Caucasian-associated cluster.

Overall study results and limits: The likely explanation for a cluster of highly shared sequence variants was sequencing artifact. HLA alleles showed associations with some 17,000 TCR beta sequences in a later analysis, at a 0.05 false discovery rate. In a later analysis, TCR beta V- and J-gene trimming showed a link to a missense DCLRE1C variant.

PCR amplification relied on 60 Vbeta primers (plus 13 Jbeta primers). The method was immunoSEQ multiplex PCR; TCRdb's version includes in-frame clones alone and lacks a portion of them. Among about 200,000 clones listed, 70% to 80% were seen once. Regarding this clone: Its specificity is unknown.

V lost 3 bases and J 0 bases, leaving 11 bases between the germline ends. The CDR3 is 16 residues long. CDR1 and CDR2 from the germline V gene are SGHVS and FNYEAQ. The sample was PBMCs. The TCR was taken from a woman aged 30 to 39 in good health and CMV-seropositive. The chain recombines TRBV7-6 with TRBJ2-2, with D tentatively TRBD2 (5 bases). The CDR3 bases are TGTGCCAGCAGCTTTGAGGGCAGCTCGAACACCGGGGAGCTGTTTTTT. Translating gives CASSFEGSSNTGELFF.